This T cell receptor beta chain was captured by sequencing in a study of blood T cell repertoires in COVID-19. Study as a whole: COVID-19 samples collected from the United States, Italy and Spain covered acute and convalescent phases. T cells, B-cell-depleted T cells, or PBMCs supplied cDNA or gDNA.

This CDR3 spans 16 amino acids. The germline CDR1 and CDR2 sequences are SGHVS and FQNEAQ. Trimming at V came to 2 bases and at J to 5 bases, leaving 9 bases not matched to a gene. The authors' processing: For nucleated cells, counts were estimated from reference gene primer amplification. Repertoires were generated with immunoSEQ multiplex PCR, while TCRdb's copy carries only in-frame clones and drops some. That table is the source of V, J and clone size, and D and trimming were worked out from the DNA. Seen here are 300,000 to 450,000 clones, approximately 86% observed once, and the top ten hold about 3%. This clone was seen only once.

The chain employs TRBV7-8 and TRBJ2-3; 8 nucleotides align to TRBD2. The receptor was isolated from a human donor in a cohort sampled during active COVID-19. The sequencing input was peripheral blood. DNA of the CDR3: TGTGCCAGCAGCTTACAGCGGGGGCCGGGCAGAGATACGCAGTATTTT. This codes for CASSLQRGPGRDTQYF.